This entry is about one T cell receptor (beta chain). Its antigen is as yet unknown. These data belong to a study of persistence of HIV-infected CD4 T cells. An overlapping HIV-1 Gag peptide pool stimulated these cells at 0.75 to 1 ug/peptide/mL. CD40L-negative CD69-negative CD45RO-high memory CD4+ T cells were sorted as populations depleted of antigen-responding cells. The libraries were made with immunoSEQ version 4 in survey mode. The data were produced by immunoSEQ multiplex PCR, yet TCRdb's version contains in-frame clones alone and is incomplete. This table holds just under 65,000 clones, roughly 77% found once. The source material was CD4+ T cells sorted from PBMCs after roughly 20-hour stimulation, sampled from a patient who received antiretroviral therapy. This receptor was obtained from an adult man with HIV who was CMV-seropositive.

CDR3 region: CASSQDGRGHYGYTF. The DNA for the CDR3 is TGCGCCAGCAGCCAAGATGGAAGGGGCCACTATGGCTACACCTTC. The J gene is TRBJ1-2, the V gene TRBV4-1; D is perhaps TRBD1 (5 bases). Trimming shortened V by 0 bases and J by 3 bases, and 11 bases separated the two germline ends. The CDR3 extends over 15 amino acids. Germline-derived CDR1 and CDR2 are MGHRA and YSYEKL.